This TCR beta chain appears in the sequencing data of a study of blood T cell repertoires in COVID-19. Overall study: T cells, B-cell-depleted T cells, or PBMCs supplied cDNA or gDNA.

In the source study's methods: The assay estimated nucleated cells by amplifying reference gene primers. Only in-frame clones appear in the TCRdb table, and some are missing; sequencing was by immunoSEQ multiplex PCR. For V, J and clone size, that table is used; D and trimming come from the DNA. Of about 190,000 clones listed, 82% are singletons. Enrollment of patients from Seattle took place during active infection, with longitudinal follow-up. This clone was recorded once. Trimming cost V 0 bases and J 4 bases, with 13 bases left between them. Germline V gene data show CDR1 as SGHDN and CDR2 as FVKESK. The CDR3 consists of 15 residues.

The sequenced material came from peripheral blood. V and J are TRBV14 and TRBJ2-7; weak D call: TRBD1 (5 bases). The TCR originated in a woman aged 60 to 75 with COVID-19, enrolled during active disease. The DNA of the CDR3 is TGTGCCAGCAGCCAAGACCGACAGTTATCTTACGAGCAGTACTTC. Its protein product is CASSQDRQLSYEQYF. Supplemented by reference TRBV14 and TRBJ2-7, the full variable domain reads EAGVTQFPSHSVIEKGQTVTLRCDPISGHDNLYWYRRVMGKEIKFLLHFVKESKQDESGMPNNRFLAERTGGTYSTLKVQPAELEDSGVYFCASSQDRQLSYEQYFGPGTRLTVT.